This T cell receptor (beta chain) was found in a study of early T cells in non-severe SARS-CoV-2 infection. As for the study in general: Sequenced bulk RNA came from whole blood that was unsorted, and chains were unpaired. Notes on the study in general: Anti-spike CD8 specificities were favored by VDJdb matching, whose results missed private and CD4 specificities.

Using its own MiXCR run on the 5' RACE reads, TCRdb lists one record per CDR3 protein. The sample records roughly 50,000 distinct CDR3 sequences, less than 9.5% being singletons. A remark on this clonotype: Its cognate antigen is unknown.

V shed 5 bases and J 0 bases; nucleotides not matched to a gene: 15. CDR3 length equals 19 residues. The clonotype was recovered from an adult who was a healthcare worker with PCR-confirmed SARS-CoV-2 infection or an uninfected control (not recorded which). The sample comprised whole blood. This sequence joins TRBV12-3 or TRBV12-4 and TRBJ1-5; 8 positions agree with TRBD1. The CDR3 reads CASSPDRTGSPYSNQPQHF. The CDR3 DNA reads as TGTGCCAGCAGTCCGGACCGGACAGGGTCGCCCTATAGCAATCAGCCCCAGCATTTT.